The clone carrying this T cell receptor (beta chain) came up a few times. The antigen is not known. This table comes from immunoSEQ multiplex PCR, and its TCRdb copy is limited to in-frame clones, with some not included. Among about 200,000 clones listed, roughly 77% were seen once. The entry originates in a study of cytomegalovirus exposure and HLA in healthy donors. Study findings and constraints: The study flagged some 170 TCR beta chains as cytomegalovirus-associated. Later, an analysis found that TCR clusters from the first cohort tended to co-occur in the roughly 120 validation repertoires.

CDR1 and CDR2 from the germline V gene are MDHEN and SYDVKM. The CDR3 is 15 amino acids. Trimming took off 5 bases at V and 5 bases at J, with 18 bases between the two ends. Source material: PBMCs. V usage is TRBV28 and J usage is TRBJ1-2, with D perhaps TRBD1 (6 bases). This TCR was sampled from a woman under 40 in good health and CMV-seronegative. The CDR3 reads CASSLQIRGGYGYTF. In DNA form, the CDR3 reads TGTGCCAGCAGTCTCCAAATCAGGGGCGGGTATGGCTACACCTTC.